The source of this TCR beta chain is a study of cytomegalovirus exposure and HLA in healthy donors. Only in-frame clones appear in the TCRdb table, and some are missing; sequencing was by immunoSEQ multiplex PCR. Of about 280,000 clones in the sample, around nine tenths were seen once. CDR1 and CDR2 from the germline V gene are SGHNT and YYREEE (reference sequence). Unmatched junction bases numbered 5, after V lost 5 bases and J lost 2 bases. There are 16 residues in the CDR3. Details on this clone: Its specificity is not known.

The donors were part of the approximately 120-subject validation cohort, which stood apart from the roughly 700-subject first cohort. Study-wide findings and caveats: According to a subsequent analysis, TCR clusters from the first cohort were inclined to appear together in the roughly 120 validation repertoires. The investigators catalogued 150 to 200 TCR beta chains as cytomegalovirus-associated. Reports showed the classifier diagnosing cytomegalovirus status with high specificity and sensitivity.

The rearrangement uses TRBV5-4 and TRBJ2-6; TRBD2 agrees at 9 bases. The sequence was collected from a woman younger than 35 in good health and CMV-seronegative. Sequencing was done on a sample of PBMCs. CDR3 nucleotide sequence: TGTGCCAGCAGTCTCAAGCGGGAGGCTGGGGCCAACGTCCTGACTTTC. Protein: CASSLKREAGANVLTF.